This T cell receptor beta chain was sequenced during a study of CD8+ T cells in alopecia areata. The wider study: In an open-label trial, patients got 5 to 10 mg tofacitinib twice daily. Study-level results: Links between baseline CD8+ expansion and response need larger treated cohorts. Scalp clonality dropped significantly under tofacitinib, as did expanded CD8+ top-100 clones. Throughout tofacitinib, many expanded lesional clones continued to persist in scalp and blood.

The CDR3 consists of 14 residues. In germline, CDR1 is MNHEY, CDR2 SMNVEV (reference sequence). The germline V and J ends were trimmed by 2 bases and 6 bases, with 10 bases remaining between them. RNA, once extracted, was reverse transcribed into cDNA for use as the sequencing template. Assay used: immunoSEQ multiplex PCR; TCRdb lists only in-frame clones, some missing. Here the sample spans some 180,000 clones, 40% to 65% being singletons. Of note for this clone: Its cognate antigen is unknown.

As to treatment: oral pan-JAK inhibitor, 5-10 mg twice daily. This TCR came from a human donor with alopecia areata. The input for sequencing was CD8+ T cells sorted from blood, taken at week 52, from a patient treated with tofacitinib. The rearrangement uses TRBV27 and TRBJ2-2; D is unclear. DNA of the CDR3: TGTGCCAGCAGTTTAGATGGGAAAGCCGGGGAGCTGTTTTTT. Translated: CASSLDGKAGELFF.